This note documents a single T cell receptor (beta chain) sequence. This sample is part of a study of regulatory T cells in long-lasting Graves disease. Sequencing libraries for TCR beta were prepared with iRepertoire HTBI primers and Arm-PCR of CDR3 regions. TCRdb re-analysed the multiplex PCR reads in MiXCR, keeping a single row per CDR3 protein. Of around 400,000 distinct CDR3 sequences in the sample, 20% to 30% are singletons; the top ten hold approximately 25%. CDR3 length: 16 amino acids. CDR1 LNHNV and CDR2 YYDKDF come from the germline V gene (reference sequence). With V trimmed by 0 bases and J by 6 bases, 8 bases remained unmatched. Described time point: persistent/refractory GD, antithyroid drugs over 5 years with positive TRAb. From RNA extracted from PBMCs, the TCR library was made. Under American Thyroid Association guidelines, Graves' disease was diagnosed.

The V gene is TRBV15, the J gene TRBJ2-7, with TRBD1 matching 10 bases. The sequencing here drew on peripheral blood mononuclear cells (PBMCs), taken when the disease was refractory, from a patient treated with antithyroid drugs. The source of this sequence is a female donor with Graves disease. CDR3 loop: CATSRDPGTGVREQYF. The CDR3 DNA is TGTGCCACCAGCAGAGATCCCGGGACAGGGGTTCGCGAGCAGTACTTC. The variable domain in full, completed from reference TRBV15 and TRBJ2-7, reads DAMVIQNPRYQVTQFGKPVTLSCSQTLNHNVMYWYQQKSSQAPKLLFHYYDKDFNNEADTPDNFQSRRPNTSFCFLDIRSPGLGDTAMYLCATSRDPGTGVREQYFGPGTRLTVT.